The sequence of this TCR beta chain was determined in a study of blood T cell repertoires in COVID-19. In the study overall: Whether acute or convalescent, the COVID-19 samples came from the United States, Italy and Spain. PBMCs, B-cell-depleted T cells, or T cells were the source of the cDNA or gDNA that made up the material.

Source study methods: Reference gene primer amplification in the assay estimated nucleated cell counts. Measured with immunoSEQ multiplex PCR; TCRdb has only the in-frame clones, and not every one. V and J calls and clone size are copied from that table; D and trimming were computed from the DNA. The sample lists about 140,000 clones, around 83% seen once, with roughly 1.6% in the top ten. CDR3 length: 15 residues. Germline V gene sequence: CDR1 ENHRY, CDR2 SYGVKD. The ends were cut back, 0 bases at V and 1 base at J, with 6 bases in the middle. The chain carries TRBV10-3 and TRBJ2-2; D may be TRBD2 (5 bases). What was sequenced was peripheral blood. This clonotype was obtained from a human donor in a cohort sampled during active COVID-19. The CDR3 spells CAISESSGNTGELFF. The DNA of the CDR3 is TGTGCCATCAGTGAGTCGAGCGGGAACACCGGGGAGCTGTTTTTT.